Listed below are T cell receptor beta chains from one sample, sequenced in a study of control samples from healthy donors and cancer patients. Repertoires were generated with immunoSEQ multiplex PCR, while TCRdb's copy carries only in-frame clones and drops some. This sample carries about 58,000 clones, around 87% of them seen once, and the ten largest clones take 9.5% to 15%. Sequencing was done on a sample of PBMCs. The receptors originated from a woman aged 55-70 years with lung cancer. Each CDR3 is given with its conserved first and last residue. The order of the fields is J gene, D gene, V gene, clone size, CDR3 DNA, CDR3 protein. The D gene is left open where the match is weak. Expanded clones are given a class, and other clones once, few, many or no size at all.

J: TRBJ2-5; D: TRBD2; V: TRBV3-1/TRBV3-2; size: NA; DNA: TGTGCCAGCAGCCAGCGGGGGGGAGGAGCAGGAGAGACCCAGTACTTC; CDR3: CASSQRGGGAGETQYF
J: TRBJ1-1; D: TRBD1; V: TRBV3-1/TRBV3-2; size: NA; DNA: TGTGCCAGCAAAACGGCGGAGGGGGCAAACACTGAAGCTTTCTTT; CDR3: CASKTAEGANTEAFF
J: TRBJ2-1; D: NA; V: TRBV5-1; size: NA; DNA: TGCGCCAGCAGTGTTACAGGGGAGGGTGAGCAGTTCTTC; CDR3: CASSVTGEGEQFF
J: TRBJ2-6; D: NA; V: TRBV20-1; size: NA; DNA: TGCAGTGCTAGTAATCCTGGGGCCAACGTCCTGACTTTC; CDR3: CSASNPGANVLTF
J: TRBJ2-3; D: TRBD2; V: TRBV4-2; size: NA; DNA: TGTGCCAGCAGCCAAGGAGCGGGAACTACAGATACGCAGTATTTT; CDR3: CASSQGAGTTDTQYF
J: TRBJ2-7; D: NA; V: TRBV29-1; size: NA; DNA: TGCAGCGTCAGACCAACTGGGGCGAGGAACGAGCAGTACTTC; CDR3: CSVRPTGARNEQYF
J: TRBJ2-1; D: NA; V: TRBV2; size: NA; DNA: TGTGCCAGCAGTGATGACCCCCGCTACAATGAGCAGTTCTTC; CDR3: CASSDDPRYNEQFF
J: TRBJ1-6; D: TRBD1; V: TRBV6-5; size: NA; DNA: TGTGCCAGCAGTTCGGTGGACAGGGGGCGGTCACCCCTCCACTTT; CDR3: CASSSVDRGRSPLHF
J: TRBJ2-1; D: NA; V: TRBV19; size: NA; DNA: TGTGCCAGTAGAACCACGTCTGAGGGAGAGGTACCCTACAATGAGCAGTTCTTC; CDR3: CASRTTSEGEVPYNEQFF
J: TRBJ2-5; D: TRBD2; V: TRBV7-2; size: once; DNA: TGTGCCAGCAGCAGGACTAGCGGGGGTAATCAAGAGACCCAGTACTTC; CDR3: CASSRTSGGNQETQYF
J: TRBJ2-7; D: NA; V: TRBV28; size: NA; DNA: TGTGCCAGCAGGTCCGCCCTACTAAACGAGCAGTACTTC; CDR3: CASRSALLNEQYF
J: TRBJ2-7; D: NA; V: TRBV7-9; size: NA; DNA: TGTGCCAGCAGCTCCTACCTCTACGAGCAGTACTTC; CDR3: CASSSYLYEQYF
J: TRBJ2-1; D: TRBD2; V: TRBV10-3; size: NA; DNA: TGTGCCACGGAACTAGCGGGAGGAGGGAATGAGCAGTTCTTC; CDR3: CATELAGGGNEQFF
J: TRBJ2-7; D: TRBD2; V: TRBV5-1; size: NA; DNA: TGCGCCAGCAGCTTGACTAGCGGGAACCACGAGCAGTACTTC; CDR3: CASSLTSGNHEQYF
J: TRBJ2-5; D: NA; V: TRBV7-7; size: NA; DNA: TGTGCTAGCAGCGTGGGAAGAAGTGCCCGAGAGACCCAGTACTTC; CDR3: CASSVGRSARETQYF
J: TRBJ2-7; D: NA; V: TRBV15; size: NA; DNA: TGTGCCACCAGCAGAGATATAACGGTGGGAGACGAGCAGTACTTC; CDR3: CATSRDITVGDEQYF
J: TRBJ2-5; D: NA; V: TRBV11-3; size: NA; DNA: TGTGCCAGCAGCTTATCAGGGAACCAAGAGACCCAGTACTTC; CDR3: CASSLSGNQETQYF
J: TRBJ1-3; D: NA; V: TRBV7-8; size: once; DNA: TGTGCCAGCACCCGACTGCTCTCTGGAAACACCATATATTTT; CDR3: CASTRLLSGNTIYF
J: TRBJ1-2; D: NA; V: TRBV6-5; size: NA; DNA: TGTGCCAGCAGGGCCGATAGTCAGGGGGGCTACACCTTC; CDR3: CASRADSQGGYTF
J: TRBJ2-1; D: NA; V: TRBV5-1; size: NA; DNA: TGCGCCAGCAGCTTGGTGGCAGGGGCCTACAATGAGCAGTTCTTC; CDR3: CASSLVAGAYNEQFF
J: TRBJ2-1; D: NA; V: TRBV29-1; size: NA; DNA: TGCAGCGCCCAGAACAATGAGCAGTTCTTC; CDR3: CSAQNNEQFF
J: TRBJ2-5; D: NA; V: TRBV28; size: NA; DNA: TGTGCCAGCAGGACCCCTCGTCGGGAGACCCAGTACTTC; CDR3: CASRTPRRETQYF
J: TRBJ2-1; D: TRBD2; V: TRBV5-5; size: NA; DNA: TGTGCCAGCAGCTTGGAAGCGGGGAACTACAATGAGCAGTTCTTC; CDR3: CASSLEAGNYNEQFF
J: TRBJ1-6; D: NA; V: TRBV27; size: NA; DNA: TGTGCCAGCAGGGAGGGTTTTGGATCACCCCTCCACTTT; CDR3: CASREGFGSPLHF
J: TRBJ1-5; D: NA; V: TRBV3-1/TRBV3-2; size: NA; DNA: TGTGCCAGCAGTCCGGGACCCAATCAGCCCCAGCATTTT; CDR3: CASSPGPNQPQHF
J: TRBJ2-5; D: NA; V: TRBV5-4; size: NA; DNA: TGTGCCAGCAGCGCGGCAGTAGCGCAAGAGACCCAGTACTTC; CDR3: CASSAAVAQETQYF
J: TRBJ2-3; D: NA; V: TRBV18; size: NA; DNA: TGTGCCAGCTCACCACTGAGCACAGATACGCAGTATTTT; CDR3: CASSPLSTDTQYF
J: TRBJ1-5; D: NA; V: TRBV6-1; size: NA; DNA: TGTGCCAGCAGTGAACTGTTAAATCAGCCCCAGCATTTT; CDR3: CASSELLNQPQHF
J: TRBJ2-3; D: NA; V: TRBV9; size: NA; DNA: TGTGCCAGCAGCGCAGCAACTGCCGAGGATACGCAGTATTTT; CDR3: CASSAATAEDTQYF
J: TRBJ2-5; D: NA; V: TRBV5-1; size: NA; DNA: TGCGCCAGCAGCTTGGGGCAGCAGTACCAAGAGACCCAGTACTTC; CDR3: CASSLGQQYQETQYF
J: TRBJ2-3; D: TRBD1; V: TRBV4-1; size: NA; DNA: TGCGCCAGCAGCCAAGACAGACAGGGCAGCTCGGCGCAGTATTTT; CDR3: CASSQDRQGSSAQYF
J: TRBJ1-2; D: NA; V: TRBV5-8; size: NA; DNA: TGTGCCAGCAGCGGCCCCGGGACACGTGGCTACACCTTC; CDR3: CASSGPGTRGYTF
J: TRBJ2-7; D: TRBD2; V: TRBV27; size: NA; DNA: TGTGCGTCGAAGCATCTAGCGGGAGAAAGGGAGCAGTACTTC; CDR3: CASKHLAGEREQYF
J: TRBJ2-7; D: TRBD1; V: TRBV5-6; size: once; DNA: TGTGCCAGCAGCTCTAGACAGGGAACCCACGAGCAGTACTTC; CDR3: CASSSRQGTHEQYF
J: TRBJ2-5; D: NA; V: TRBV15; size: NA; DNA: TGTGCCACCAGCAGAGGGGAGCAAGAGACCCAGTACTTC; CDR3: CATSRGEQETQYF
J: TRBJ2-7; D: NA; V: TRBV7-3; size: NA; DNA: TGTGCCAGCAGCTTGTTAGCTGGCTCCTACGAGCAGTACTTC; CDR3: CASSLLAGSYEQYF
J: TRBJ2-1; D: NA; V: TRBV19; size: NA; DNA: TGTGCCAGTAGTCGCCAGGTGGCGAGTGAGCAGTTCTTC; CDR3: CASSRQVASEQFF
J: TRBJ2-3; D: NA; V: TRBV2; size: NA; DNA: TGTGCCAGCAGGGAGGGCTCCGCCCCCGATACGCAGTATTTT; CDR3: CASREGSAPDTQYF
J: TRBJ1-3; D: TRBD1; V: TRBV18; size: NA; DNA: TGTGCCAGCTCACCGAAAGCGAACGACAGGGTCTCATTTGGAAACACCATATATTTT; CDR3: CASSPKANDRVSFGNTIYF
J: TRBJ1-5; D: NA; V: TRBV11-3; size: NA; DNA: TGTGCCATCCAGAATGTAGGGGGGCAGCCCCAGCATTTT; CDR3: CAIQNVGGQPQHF
J: TRBJ1-1; D: TRBD1; V: TRBV2; size: NA; DNA: TGTGCCAGCAGTGGACAGGGGAACACTGAAGCTTTCTTT; CDR3: CASSGQGNTEAFF
J: TRBJ1-1; D: NA; V: TRBV18; size: many; DNA: TGTGCCAGCTCACCTCAGGGGAACACTGAAGCTTTCTTT; CDR3: CASSPQGNTEAFF
J: TRBJ2-7; D: TRBD2; V: TRBV5-1; size: NA; DNA: TGCGCCAGCAGTTTCGGCGGGAGGGCCAACGAGCAGTACTTC; CDR3: CASSFGGRANEQYF
J: TRBJ2-2; D: NA; V: TRBV19; size: few; DNA: TGTGCCACCATGAACACCGGGGAGCTGTTTTTT; CDR3: CATMNTGELFF
J: TRBJ2-7; D: NA; V: TRBV15; size: NA; DNA: TGTGCCACCAGCAGAAATCTAGCGTTAGACGAGCAGTACTTC; CDR3: CATSRNLALDEQYF
J: TRBJ2-2; D: NA; V: TRBV4-2; size: NA; DNA: TGTGCCAGCAGCCAAGATACAGGACTCCAGAACACCGGGGAGCTGTTTTTT; CDR3: CASSQDTGLQNTGELFF
J: TRBJ2-2; D: NA; V: TRBV2; size: NA; DNA: TGTGCCAGCACTCGGCAGGGGAACACCGGGGAGCTGTTTTTT; CDR3: CASTRQGNTGELFF
J: TRBJ1-1; D: NA; V: TRBV7-6; size: NA; DNA: TGTGCCAGCAGCTCAGAGGTCGGGTACACTTTTCCCGTTGAAGCTTTCTTT; CDR3: CASSSEVGYTFPVEAFF
J: TRBJ2-5; D: NA; V: TRBV3-1/TRBV3-2; size: NA; DNA: TGTGCCAGCAGCCAAGATTTGATAGGCAGTACGGAGACCCAGTACTTC; CDR3: CASSQDLIGSTETQYF
J: TRBJ1-2; D: NA; V: TRBV2; size: NA; DNA: TGTGCCAGCAGTGAGAGGGGATCCATATATGGCTACACCTTC; CDR3: CASSERGSIYGYTF
J: TRBJ1-1; D: NA; V: TRBV10-1; size: few; DNA: TGCGCCAGCAGTGGGGACGGCGCTGAAGCTTTCTTT; CDR3: CASSGDGAEAFF
J: TRBJ2-7; D: TRBD2; V: TRBV9; size: NA; DNA: TGTGCCAGCAGCGTAGCCCCTAGCGGGACCTACGAGCAGTACTTC; CDR3: CASSVAPSGTYEQYF